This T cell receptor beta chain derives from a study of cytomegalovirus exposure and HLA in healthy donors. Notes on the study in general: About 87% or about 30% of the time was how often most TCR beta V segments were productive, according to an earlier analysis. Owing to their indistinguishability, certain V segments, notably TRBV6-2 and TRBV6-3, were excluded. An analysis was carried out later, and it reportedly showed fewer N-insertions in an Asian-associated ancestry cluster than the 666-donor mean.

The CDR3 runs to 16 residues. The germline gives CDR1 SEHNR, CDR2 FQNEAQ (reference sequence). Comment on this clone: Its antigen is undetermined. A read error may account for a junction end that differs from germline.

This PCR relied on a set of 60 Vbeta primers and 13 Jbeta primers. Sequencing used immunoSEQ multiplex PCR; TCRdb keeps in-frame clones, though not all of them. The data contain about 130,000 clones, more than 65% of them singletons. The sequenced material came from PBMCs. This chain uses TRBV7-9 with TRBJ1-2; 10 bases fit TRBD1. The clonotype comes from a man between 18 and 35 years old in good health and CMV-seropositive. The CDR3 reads CSSSLPKGQGNYGYTF. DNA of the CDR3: TGTTCCAGCAGCTTACCGAAGGGACAGGGGAACTATGGCTACACCTTC.